These 24 T cell receptor beta chains originate from one sample sequenced in a study of OX40 agonist ivuxolimab in advanced cancers. The data were produced by immunoSEQ multiplex PCR, yet TCRdb's version contains in-frame clones alone and is incomplete. The sample consists of about 46,000 clones, more than 85% of them appearing once. Sequenced here: CD4+ or CD8+ T cells sorted from blood, sampled in a trial of the OX40 agonist ivuxolimab. These receptor sequences come from an adult with an advanced solid tumor such as melanoma, head and neck, liver or kidney cancer.

J is TRBJ2-3 and V is TRBV6-6; D remains unclear. Trimming removed 0 bases at V and 4 bases at J, with 5 bases between. Germline assignment: CDR1 MNHNY and CDR2 SVGAGI (reference sequence). This CDR3 has 13 residues. The CDR3 loop reads CASSYSNPDTQYF. CDR3 sequence (DNA): TGTGCCAGCAGTTACTCGAATCCAGATACGCAGTATTTT.

This chain uses TRBV11-3 with TRBJ1-1; 9 bases align to TRBD1. Germline V gene data show CDR1 as SGHNT and CDR2 as YENEEA. This CDR3 region has 14 residues. V lost 6 bases to trimming and J lost 6 bases; unmatched junction nucleotides: 8. In DNA form, the CDR3 reads TGTGCCAGCAGTTCGGGACAGGGATTATCTGAAGCTTTCTTT. This sequence encodes CASSSGQGLSEAFF.

The chain is built from TRBV27 and TRBJ1-2; perhaps TRBD1 as D (6 bases). CDR1 is MNHEY, CDR2 SMNVEV, per germline (reference sequence). With 5 bases removed from V and 5 bases from J, the gap between germline ends came to 9 bases. The CDR3 sequence is 12 residues long. The CDR3 DNA is TGTGCCAGCAGTCCGACAGGATATGGCTACACCTTC. Translating it yields CASSPTGYGYTF.

This chain's CDR3 is CASSVGRGGYEQYF. The CDR3 bases are TGTGCCAGCAGCGTGGGGCGGGGCGGCTACGAGCAGTACTTC. This chain uses TRBV9 with TRBJ2-7; D perhaps matches TRBD2 (6 bases). From germline, CDR1 is SGDLS and CDR2 YYNGEE. The CDR3 spans 14 residues. V was trimmed by 2 bases and J by 3 bases, leaving 12 bases between them.

V usage is TRBV19 and J usage is TRBJ1-1; D not certain. Germline V gives CDR1 LNHDA, CDR2 SQIVND (reference sequence). V was clipped by 4 bases and J by 6 bases, with 15 bases between them. The CDR3 sequence is 14 residues long. CDR3 region: CASSSLLIGAEAFF. The CDR3, as DNA: TGTGCCAGTAGTAGCCTTCTGATTGGCGCTGAAGCTTTCTTT.

The V gene is TRBV10-3, the J gene TRBJ1-1, with D possibly being TRBD1 (5 bases). V was cut by 6 bases and J by 4 bases, with 15 bases left in between. Germline loops: CDR1 ENHRY, CDR2 SYGVKD. The CDR3 spans 14 residues. The DNA of the CDR3 is TGTGCCATCAGCACGAAAGGGGTGGGCACTGAAGCTTTCTTT. This codes for CAISTKGVGTEAFF.

This chain joins TRBV4-3 and TRBJ2-6; a weak D match, TRBD2 (5 bases). Trimming shortened V by 4 bases and J by 0 bases, and 7 bases separated the two germline ends. This CDR3 comprises 15 residues. Germline V lookup: CDR1 LGHNA, CDR2 YSLEER. The CDR3 DNA is TGCGCCAGCAGCCTAGGGAGCTCTGGGGCCAACGTCCTGACTTTC. Its protein product is CASSLGSSGANVLTF.

The V gene is TRBV27, the J gene TRBJ2-7, with D possibly being TRBD2 (6 bases). The CDR3 loop spans 15 amino acids. V was pared by 0 bases and J by 3 bases, with 12 bases between. Germline V gene lookup returns CDR1 MNHEY and CDR2 SMNVEV (reference sequence). The CDR3 is CASSLSGLARYEQYF. The CDR3 DNA reads as TGTGCCAGCAGTTTATCGGGCCTAGCGCGCTACGAGCAGTACTTC.

The V gene is TRBV27, the J gene TRBJ2-1; no clear D gene. The V and J ends lost 2 bases and 0 bases respectively, with 2 bases between them. CDR1 and CDR2 (germline): MNHEY, SMNVEV (reference sequence). The CDR3 runs to 13 residues. The CDR3 sequence: CASSLASYNEQFF. The DNA for the CDR3 is TGTGCCAGCAGTTTAGCCTCCTACAATGAGCAGTTCTTC.

The CDR3 DNA follows: TGTGCCAGCAGCCCGGGACAGGGCGCCGGCTACACCTTC. Translating it yields CASSPGQGAGYTF. The chain employs TRBV2 and TRBJ1-2; the match to TRBD1 covers 9 bases. Germline CDR1 reads SNHLY; CDR2 reads FYNNEI. The CDR3 consists of 13 residues. The V segment lost 6 bases and the J segment 8 bases; nucleotides outside the gene matches: 7. The full variable domain, its missing parts supplied by reference TRBV2 and TRBJ1-2, is EPEVTQTPSHQVTQMGQEVILRCVPISNHLYFYWYRQILGQKVEFLVSFYNNEISEKSEIFDDQFSVERPDGSNFTLKIRSTKLEDSAMYFCASSPGQGAGYTFGSGTRLTVV.

This chain uses TRBV11-2 with TRBJ1-5; D remains unclear. The CDR3 is 15 residues long. V lost 3 bases, J lost 2 bases, and 11 bases lay in between. The V gene's germline CDR1 is SGHAT and CDR2 FQNNGV. CDR3 in amino acids: CASSLGKGGNQPQHF. The CDR3 DNA reads TGTGCCAGCAGCTTGGGGAAAGGTGGCAATCAGCCCCAGCATTTT.

This clone appeared once. The CDR3 loop reads CASSQRGTEAFF. The CDR3 nucleotides read TGCGCCAGCAGCCAACGGGGCACTGAAGCTTTCTTT. This rearrangement joins TRBV4-1 to TRBJ1-1; D is uncertain. Germline CDR1 MGHRA, CDR2 YSYEKL. This CDR3 has 12 residues. With 2 bases removed from V and 4 bases from J, the gap between germline ends came to 5 bases.

The J gene is TRBJ1-1, the V gene TRBV27; 11 bases match TRBD1. The CDR3 has 15 amino acids. V was pared by 5 bases and J by 7 bases, with 9 bases of the junction left unmatched. Germline lookup yields CDR1 MNHEY and CDR2 SMNVEV (reference sequence). Written as DNA, the CDR3 is TGTGCCAGCAGTGCCTGGACAGGGGGCAATAATGAAGCTTTCTTT. Translation gives CASSAWTGGNNEAFF.

The chain recombines TRBV9 with TRBJ2-3, with a weak D call TRBD2 (5 bases). The length of the CDR3 is 13 residues. V was clipped by 0 bases and J by 6 bases, with 8 bases between them. Looked up from germline, CDR1 is SGDLS and CDR2 is YYNGEE. The chain's CDR3 is CASSVGGGDTQYF. As DNA, the CDR3 is TGTGCCAGCAGCGTAGGCGGCGGGGATACGCAGTATTTT.

This chain joins TRBV27 and TRBJ2-7, with D possibly TRBD1 on 6 matching bases. Germline values: CDR1 MNHEY, CDR2 SMNVEV (reference sequence). V dropped 4 bases and J dropped 6 bases, with 16 bases sitting between them. The CDR3 is 14 amino acids. CDR3 bases: TGTGCCAGCAGTTACACAGGGAGTTCAGGCGAGCAGTACGTC. Its translation: CASSYTGSSGEQYV.

The chain has TRBV6-5 and TRBJ2-3, with unresolved D. The CDR3 has 16 residues. Germline V CDR1 and CDR2: MNHEY, SVGAGI. V lost 0 bases to trimming and J lost 3 bases, with 13 bases between them. CDR3 region: CASSYSPLFWTDTQYF. The CDR3 nucleotides are TGTGCCAGCAGTTACTCGCCCCTTTTTTGGACAGATACGCAGTATTTT.

The V gene is TRBV4-1, the J gene TRBJ2-1, with D perhaps TRBD1 (6 bases). CDR1 is MGHRA, CDR2 YSYEKL, per germline. The ends were cut back, 1 base at V and 8 bases at J, with 6 bases in the middle. The length of the CDR3 is 12 residues. The CDR3 nucleotides are TGCGCCAGCAGCCAAGGGGGGCATGAGCAGTTCTTC. It encodes CASSQGGHEQFF.

The chain uses TRBV2 and TRBJ2-7; 9 nucleotides match TRBD1. The CDR3 is 16 residues long. From germline, CDR1 is SNHLY and CDR2 FYNNEI. V lost 6 bases, J lost 3 bases, and 12 bases stayed unmatched. For the CDR3, the DNA is TGTGCCAGCAGGGAAACGCTGGGACAGGGCCACTACGAGCAGTACTTC. Its protein product is CASRETLGQGHYEQYF. The entire variable domain, with the rest obtained from reference TRBV2 and TRBJ2-7, is as follows: EPEVTQTPSHQVTQMGQEVILRCVPISNHLYFYWYRQILGQKVEFLVSFYNNEISEKSEIFDDQFSVERPDGSNFTLKIRSTKLEDSAMYFCASRETLGQGHYEQYFGPGTRLTVT.

The rearrangement joins TRBV10-3 to TRBJ2-7; D might be TRBD1 (5 bases). The germline V gene encodes CDR1 ENHRY and CDR2 SYGVKD. V lost 6 bases, J lost 6 bases, and 9 bases lay in between. The CDR3 covers 11 residues. Here the CDR3 reads CAISSGFEQYV. The CDR3 DNA is TGTGCCATCAGCTCAGGGTTCGAGCAGTACGTC.

The CDR3 loop reads CAISESVTGRNYGYTF. CDR3 nucleotide sequence: TGTGCCATCAGTGAGTCGGTGACAGGGAGGAACTATGGCTACACCTTC. The V and J genes are TRBV10-3 and TRBJ1-2; 7 bases align to TRBD1. Germline trimming cut 0 bases from V and 2 bases from J; bases unmatched to any gene: 6. The CDR3 has 16 amino acids. Germline CDR1 ENHRY, CDR2 SYGVKD.

V usage is TRBV9 and J usage is TRBJ1-5; tentative D call: TRBD1 (5 bases). CDR1 SGDLS and CDR2 YYNGEE come from the germline V gene. V was clipped by 3 bases and J by 2 bases, with 12 bases between them. This CDR3 has 15 amino acids. CDR3 nucleotides: TGTGCCAGCAGCGCGACAGTTTCGGGCAATCAGCCCCAGCATTTT. Residues: CASSATVSGNQPQHF.

V and J are TRBV7-9 and TRBJ2-7; 7 bases agree with TRBD2. This CDR3 spans 14 amino acids. Germline CDR1 and CDR2: SEHNR and FQNEAQ (reference sequence). V lost 2 bases, J lost 7 bases, and 8 bases stayed unmatched. CDR3 region: CASSLSYLAVEQYF. In DNA form, the CDR3 reads TGTGCCAGCAGCTTAAGTTATCTAGCGGTGGAGCAGTACTTC.

The rearrangement links TRBV27 to TRBJ1-6; no reliable D call. Germline lookup yields CDR1 MNHEY and CDR2 SMNVEV (reference sequence). V gave up 4 bases and J gave up 0 bases, with 4 bases separating them. This CDR3 comprises 14 residues. The CDR3 sequence is CASSYYSYNSPLHF. The CDR3, as DNA: TGTGCCAGCAGTTATTACTCCTATAATTCACCCCTCCACTTT.

This chain joins TRBV11-2 and TRBJ2-3; D is unclear. Germline CDR1 is SGHAT and CDR2 is FQNNGV. The CDR3 covers 11 residues. V dropped 3 bases and J dropped 3 bases, with 1 base sitting between them. The CDR3 region has the DNA TGTGCCAGCAGCTTGACAGATACGCAGTATTTT. It specifies CASSLTDTQYF.